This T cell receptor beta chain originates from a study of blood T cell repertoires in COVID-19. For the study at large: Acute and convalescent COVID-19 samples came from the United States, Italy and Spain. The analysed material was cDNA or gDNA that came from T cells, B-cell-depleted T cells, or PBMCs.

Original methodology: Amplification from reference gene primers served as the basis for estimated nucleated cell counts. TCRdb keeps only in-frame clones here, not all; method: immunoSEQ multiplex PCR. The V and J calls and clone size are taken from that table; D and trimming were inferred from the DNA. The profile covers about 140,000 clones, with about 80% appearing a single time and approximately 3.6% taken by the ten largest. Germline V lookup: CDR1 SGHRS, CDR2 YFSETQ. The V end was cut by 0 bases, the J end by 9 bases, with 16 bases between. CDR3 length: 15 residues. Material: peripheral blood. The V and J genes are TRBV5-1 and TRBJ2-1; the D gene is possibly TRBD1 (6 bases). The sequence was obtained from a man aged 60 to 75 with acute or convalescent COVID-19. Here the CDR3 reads CASSLEAGVLGEQFF. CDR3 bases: TGCGCCAGCAGCTTGGAGGCAGGGGTTTTAGGTGAGCAGTTCTTC.